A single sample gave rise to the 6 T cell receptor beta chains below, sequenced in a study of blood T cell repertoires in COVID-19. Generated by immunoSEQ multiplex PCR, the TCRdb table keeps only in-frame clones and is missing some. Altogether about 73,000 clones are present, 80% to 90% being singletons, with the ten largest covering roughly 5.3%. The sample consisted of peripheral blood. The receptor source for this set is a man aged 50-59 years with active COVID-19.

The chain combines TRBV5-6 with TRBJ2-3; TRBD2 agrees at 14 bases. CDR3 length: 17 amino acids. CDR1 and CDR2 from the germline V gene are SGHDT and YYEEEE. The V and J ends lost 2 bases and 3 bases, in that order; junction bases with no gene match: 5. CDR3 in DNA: TGTGCCAGCAGCTTAGTCAGGACTAGCGGGGGGACAGATACGCAGTATTTT. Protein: CASSLVRTSGGTDTQYF.

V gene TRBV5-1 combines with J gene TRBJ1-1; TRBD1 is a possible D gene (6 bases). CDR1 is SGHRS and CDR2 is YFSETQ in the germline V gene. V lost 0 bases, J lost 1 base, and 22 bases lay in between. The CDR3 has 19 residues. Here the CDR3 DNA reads TGCGCCAGCAGCTTGGGTGCCCGGACAGACTACGGTAGGAACACTGAAGCTTTCTTT. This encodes CASSLGARTDYGRNTEAFF.

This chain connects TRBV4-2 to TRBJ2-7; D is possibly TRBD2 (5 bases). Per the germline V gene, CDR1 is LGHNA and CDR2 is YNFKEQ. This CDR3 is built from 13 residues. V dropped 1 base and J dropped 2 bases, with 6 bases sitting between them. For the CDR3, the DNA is TGTGCCAGCAGCCAAGGGGGAGCCTACGAGCAGTACTTC. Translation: CASSQGGAYEQYF.

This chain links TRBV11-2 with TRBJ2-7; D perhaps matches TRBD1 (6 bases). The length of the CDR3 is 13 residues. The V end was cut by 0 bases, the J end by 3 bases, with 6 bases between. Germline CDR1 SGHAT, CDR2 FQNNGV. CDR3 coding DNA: TGTGCCAGCAGCTTAGACAGGGGCTACGAGCAGTACTTC. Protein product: CASSLDRGYEQYF.

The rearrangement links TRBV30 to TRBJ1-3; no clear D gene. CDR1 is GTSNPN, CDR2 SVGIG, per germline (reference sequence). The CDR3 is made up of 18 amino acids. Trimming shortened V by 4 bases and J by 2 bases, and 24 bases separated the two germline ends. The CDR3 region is CAWTPVGGRLFAGNTIYF. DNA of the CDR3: TGTGCCTGGACCCCTGTCGGAGGAAGATTGTTCGCTGGAAACACCATATATTTT. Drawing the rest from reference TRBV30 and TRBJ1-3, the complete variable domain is SQTIHQWPATLVQPVGSPLSLECTVEGTSNPNLYWYRQAAGRGLQLLFYSVGIGQISSEVPQNLSASRPQDRQFILSSKKLLLSDSGFYLCAWTPVGGRLFAGNTIYFGEGSWLTVV.

CDR3 sequence (DNA): TGTGCCAGCAGCCCCGGCGGTGAGCAGTTCTTC. The encoded protein is CASSPGGEQFF. The chain has TRBV7-3 and TRBJ2-1; the D is unclear. V was clipped by 5 bases and J by 9 bases, with 8 bases between them. This CDR3 spans 11 amino acids. Germline V gene sequence: CDR1 SGHTA, CDR2 FQGTGA.